The 23 T cell receptor beta chains presented below share a single source sample, sequenced in a study of blood T cell repertoires in COVID-19. Only in-frame clones appear in the TCRdb table, and some are missing; sequencing was by immunoSEQ multiplex PCR. The sample holds approximately 170,000 clones; approximately 85% are singletons and the top ten take approximately 6.9%. Specimen: peripheral blood. Every receptor here comes from an elderly man with COVID-19, enrolled during active disease.

In its sample, this clone was seen once. The chain has TRBV11-2 and TRBJ2-3; tentatively, D is TRBD2 (5 bases). The CDR3 covers 14 residues. Germline-derived CDR1 and CDR2 are SGHAT and FQNNGV. Trimming took 5 bases from V and 0 from J, leaving 9 bases between them. CDR3 in amino acids: CASSIRLSTDTQYF. In nucleotides, the CDR3 is TGTGCCAGCAGCATTAGACTAAGCACAGATACGCAGTATTTT.

The chain recombines TRBV7-2 with TRBJ2-1; D is uncertain. The germline V gene encodes CDR1 SGHTA and CDR2 FQGNSA. The V end was cut by 5 bases, the J end by 9 bases, with 17 bases between. The CDR3 runs 14 residues. CDR3: CASSSRHFGPEQFF. The CDR3 coding sequence is TGTGCCAGCAGCAGCCGACATTTTGGGCCTGAGCAGTTCTTC.

Written as DNA, the CDR3 is TGTGCCAGCAGCTCCTCTTTGTACCAAGAGACCCAGTACTTC. Translated: CASSSSLYQETQYF. The chain recombines TRBV13 with TRBJ2-5; no definite D call. The CDR3 totals 14 residues. Trimming pared 4 bases from V and 0 bases from J, leaving 9 bases between. Germline-derived CDR1 and CDR2 are PRHDT and FYEKMQ (reference sequence).

The chain combines TRBV6-2 or TRBV6-3 with TRBJ2-2; 7 nucleotides match TRBD1. Germline loops: CDR1 MNHEY, CDR2 SVGEGT. Losses at the gene ends were 2 bases for V and 6 bases for J; bases not matched to a gene: 12. The CDR3 is 17 residues long. The CDR3 coding sequence is TGTGCCAGCAGTTACCACACGACAGGGTTGAAGCCCGGGGAGCTGTTTTTT. It yields the protein CASSYHTTGLKPGELFF.

Comments on this clone: Other nucleotide sequences in the sample specify the same CDR3. The chain recombines TRBV20-1 with TRBJ1-2; D gene ambiguous. CDR1 and CDR2 from the germline V gene are DFQATT and SNEGSKA (reference sequence). This CDR3 region has 11 residues. With 3 bases removed from V and 3 bases from J, the gap between germline ends came to 5 bases. The CDR3, as DNA: TGCAGTGCTAGGCGGGACTATGGCTACACCTTC. It codes for CSARRDYGYTF.

This clone was seen a few times. Other DNA sequences in this sample translate to the same CDR3. The rearrangement uses TRBV9 and TRBJ1-2; the D gene is possibly TRBD1 (5 bases). Trimming removed 0 bases from V and 4 bases from J, with 10 bases in between. The length of the CDR3 is 14 residues. Germline V gene data show CDR1 as SGDLS and CDR2 as YYNGEE. CDR3: CASSVEQAPYGYTF. CDR3 DNA: TGTGCCAGCAGCGTAGAACAGGCCCCCTATGGCTACACCTTC.

The gene calls are TRBV7-2 and TRBJ2-1; 8 nucleotides agree with TRBD1. Germline assignment: CDR1 SGHTA and CDR2 FQGNSA. Unmatched junction bases numbered 1, after V lost 3 bases and J lost 0 bases. This CDR3 comprises 15 residues. The CDR3, as DNA: TGTGCCAGCAGCTTTGGACAGGGCTCCTACAATGAGCAGTTCTTC. It translates to CASSFGQGSYNEQFF.

This rearrangement joins TRBV2 to TRBJ2-5, with 10 positions matching TRBD1. V lost 5 bases and J lost 4; bases outside the gene matches: 4. Germline assignment: CDR1 SNHLY and CDR2 FYNNEI. This CDR3 spans 14 amino acids. Written as DNA, the CDR3 is TGTGCCAGCAGTCCACGGACAGGGGGAGAGACCCAGTACTTC. Translating it yields CASSPRTGGETQYF.

V usage is TRBV7-9 and J usage is TRBJ1-3; D is uncertain. Germline V gives CDR1 SEHNR, CDR2 FQNEAQ (reference sequence). The CDR3 contains 13 residues. Between the trimmed V and J ends, which lost 0 bases and 9 bases, there was a span of 9 bases. CDR3 in DNA: TGTGCCAGCAGCTTAGCTCACGTCAGCACCATATATTTT. Its protein product is CASSLAHVSTIYF.

The gene calls are TRBV18 and TRBJ2-1; D gene uncertain. The germline gives CDR1 KGHSH, CDR2 LQKENI. This CDR3 contains 13 residues. The V end was cut by 4 bases, the J end by 9 bases, with 13 bases between. In nucleotides, the CDR3 is TGTGCCAGCTCACTAGACGCTGCTAGTGAGCAGTTCTTC. It translates to CASSLDAASEQFF.

V and J are TRBV4-3 and TRBJ2-5; D is ambiguous. This CDR3 is built from 16 residues. Germline CDR1 LGHNA, CDR2 YSLEER. V lost 0 bases and J 4 bases, leaving 15 bases between the germline ends. The CDR3 DNA is TGCGCCAGCAGCCAAGATCGGAGAGACCTGGGAGAGACCCAGTACTTC. It encodes CASSQDRRDLGETQYF.

This sequence joins TRBV5-6 and TRBJ1-4, with D possibly matching TRBD1 (5 bases). The CDR3 has 16 amino acids. Germline loops: CDR1 SGHDT, CDR2 YYEEEE. V was clipped by 6 bases and J by 5 bases, with 20 bases between them. The CDR3 region is CASTILRQTTNEKLFF. DNA for the CDR3: TGTGCCAGCACCATACTGAGACAGACCACAAATGAAAAACTGTTTTTT.

This clone showed up just a few times. DNA of the CDR3: TGTGCCAGCAGGAGAAGGGGAGATACGCAGTATTTT. The encoded protein is CASRRRGDTQYF. The V and J genes are TRBV12-3 or TRBV12-4 and TRBJ2-3, with D perhaps matching TRBD1 (5 bases). Trimming left V 6 bases short and J 5 bases short, with 9 bases between. The CDR3 loop spans 12 amino acids.

The chain couples TRBV18 to TRBJ1-1; 7 bases are a match to TRBD1. The germline V gene encodes CDR1 KGHSH and CDR2 LQKENI. The CDR3 has 14 amino acids. Losses at the gene ends were 1 base for V and 6 bases for J; bases not matched to a gene: 5. CDR3 coding DNA: TGTGCCAGCTCACCACAACAGGGGTGGCCTGAAGCTTTCTTT. Its protein is CASSPQQGWPEAFF.

The rearrangement uses TRBV5-1 and TRBJ2-7; 11 bases agree with TRBD1. Germline CDR1 and CDR2: SGHRS and YFSETQ. J lost 3 bases, V lost 3 bases, and 2 bases had no gene match. The CDR3 has 14 residues. CDR3 in DNA: TGCGCCAGCAGCTCCGGGACAGGGGGCTACGAGCAGTACTTC. Translation gives CASSSGTGGYEQYF.

The V and J genes are TRBV12-5 and TRBJ2-3; 8 nucleotides line up with TRBD2. V gave up 5 bases and J gave up 6 bases; unmatched junction bases: 10. The CDR3 consists of 15 residues. Germline values: CDR1 LGHNT, CDR2 FRNRAP. CDR3 in DNA: TGTGCTAGTGGTCCCGAGCGGGGGCATTGGGATACGCAGTATTTT. Translation: CASGPERGHWDTQYF.

This clone has more than one count but fewer than ten. The chain has TRBV12-5 and TRBJ1-5; TRBD1 might be the D (5 bases). Germline values: CDR1 LGHNT, CDR2 FRNRAP. This CDR3 contains 13 residues. Trimming shortened V by 2 bases and J by 7 bases, and 9 bases separated the two germline ends. CDR3 in amino acids: CASGLSREQPQHF. The DNA for the CDR3 is TGTGCTAGTGGTTTGAGCAGGGAACAGCCCCAGCATTTT.

The chain joins TRBV6-6 to TRBJ1-2; 9 nucleotides agree with TRBD1. With V trimmed by 7 bases and J by 0 bases, 9 bases remained unmatched. The CDR3 spans 16 residues. Germline-derived CDR1 and CDR2 are MNHNY and SVGAGI (reference sequence). CDR3 sequence: CASNSPRQGANYGYTF. The CDR3 DNA reads TGTGCCAGCAATTCCCCTCGACAGGGGGCTAACTATGGCTACACCTTC.

V usage is TRBV5-1 and J usage is TRBJ1-1, with 7 bases lining up with TRBD1. The CDR3 totals 15 residues. The germline gives CDR1 SGHRS, CDR2 YFSETQ. J gave up 2 bases and V 4 bases, and 8 bases lay outside the gene matches. The CDR3 coding sequence is TGCGCCAGCAGCCTACGGGACAGCTCTAACACTGAAGCTTTCTTT. This encodes CASSLRDSSNTEAFF.

This clone was recorded once. The chain carries TRBV6-6 and TRBJ1-1, with D possibly matching TRBD1 (6 bases). Germline lookup yields CDR1 MNHNY and CDR2 SVGAGI (reference sequence). The CDR3 runs 14 residues. Deletions cut 6 bases from V and 1 base from J, with 12 bases between. CDR3 DNA sequence: TGTGCCAGCAGCAAGGACAGTACGAACACTGAAGCTTTCTTT. Translation gives CASSKDSTNTEAFF.

This chain joins TRBV18 and TRBJ1-1; tentatively, D is TRBD1 (5 bases). Between the trimmed V and J ends, which lost 8 bases and 0 bases, there was a span of 13 bases. Per germline, CDR1 KGHSH and CDR2 LQKENI. The CDR3 contains 14 residues. The CDR3, as DNA: TGTGCCAGCACCATCGGGGGTGTGAACACTGAAGCTTTCTTT. Protein product: CASTIGGVNTEAFF.

This clone showed up just a few times. The chain links TRBV25-1 to TRBJ2-7, with D possibly being TRBD2 (6 bases). The germline CDR1 and CDR2 sequences are MGHDK and SYGVNS. V was shortened by 3 bases and J by 3 bases, with 9 bases between the two germline ends. The CDR3 length is 13 residues. This chain's CDR3 is CASSEGLNYEQYF. CDR3 DNA sequence: TGTGCCAGCAGTGAGGGACTTAACTACGAGCAGTACTTC.

V gene TRBV6-1 combines with J gene TRBJ1-3, with D perhaps TRBD1 (6 bases). Trimming removed 3 bases at V and 3 bases at J, with 15 bases between. CDR1 and CDR2 from the germline V gene are MNHNS and SASEGT. The CDR3 totals 16 residues. The CDR3 region is CASSDPVRGIGNTIYF. CDR3 DNA: TGTGCCAGCAGTGACCCCGTTAGGGGGATTGGAAACACCATATATTTT.